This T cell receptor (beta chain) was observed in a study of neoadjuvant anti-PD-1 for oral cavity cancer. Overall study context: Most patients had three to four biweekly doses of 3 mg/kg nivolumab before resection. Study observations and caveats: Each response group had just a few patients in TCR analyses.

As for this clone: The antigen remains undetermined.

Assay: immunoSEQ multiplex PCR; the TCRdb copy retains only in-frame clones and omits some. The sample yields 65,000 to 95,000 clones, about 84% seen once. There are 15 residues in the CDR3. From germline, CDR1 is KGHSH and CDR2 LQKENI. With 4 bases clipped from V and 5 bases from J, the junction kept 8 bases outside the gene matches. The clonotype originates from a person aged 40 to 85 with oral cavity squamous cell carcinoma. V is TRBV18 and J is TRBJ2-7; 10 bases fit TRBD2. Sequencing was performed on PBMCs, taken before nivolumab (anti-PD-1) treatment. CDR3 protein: CASSLLAGDVDEQYF. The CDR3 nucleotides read TGTGCCAGCTCACTTCTAGCGGGAGACGTAGACGAGCAGTACTTC.